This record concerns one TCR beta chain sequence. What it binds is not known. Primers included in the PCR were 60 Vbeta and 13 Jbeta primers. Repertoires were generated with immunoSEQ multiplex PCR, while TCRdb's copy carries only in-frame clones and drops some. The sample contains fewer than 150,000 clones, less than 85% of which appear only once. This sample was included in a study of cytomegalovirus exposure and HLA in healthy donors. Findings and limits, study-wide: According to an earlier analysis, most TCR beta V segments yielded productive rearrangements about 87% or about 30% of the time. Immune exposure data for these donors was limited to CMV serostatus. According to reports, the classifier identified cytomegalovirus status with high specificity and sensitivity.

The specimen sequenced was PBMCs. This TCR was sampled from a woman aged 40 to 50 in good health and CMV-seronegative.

In DNA, the CDR3 is TGTGCCAGCAGCTTAGTTGCAGGGGGCTTTGTAGATACGCAGTATTTT. It codes for CASSLVAGGFVDTQYF. The chain employs TRBV7-2 and TRBJ2-3; 8 nucleotides line up with TRBD1. Germline CDR1 reads SGHTA; CDR2 reads FQGNSA. The CDR3 runs 16 residues. The V and J ends lost 1 base and 5 bases, in that order; junction bases with no gene match: 8.